A single sample gave rise to the 18 T cell receptor beta chains below, sequenced in a study of blood T cell repertoires in COVID-19. Some clones are missing from TCRdb's copy, which holds only in-frame ones; the method was immunoSEQ multiplex PCR. Found here are about 90,000 clones, roughly 77% of them singletons; the top ten hold approximately 13%. The specimen was peripheral blood. The receptor source for this set is a human donor in a cohort sampled during active COVID-19.

This clone was observed a few times. The chain links TRBV20-1 to TRBJ2-1; the D gene is possibly TRBD2 (5 bases). Deletions cut 3 bases from V and 7 bases from J, with 19 bases between. Per the germline V gene, CDR1 is DFQATT and CDR2 is SNEGSKA (reference sequence). CDR3 size: 15 residues. The CDR3 region has the DNA TGCAGTGCTAGTTCCATTAGCGTACTCACGAATGAGCAGTTCTTC. Its protein product is CSASSISVLTNEQFF.

This clone was found once. The chain carries TRBV5-1 and TRBJ1-4; D unresolved. The germline V and J ends were trimmed by 0 bases and 1 base, with 4 bases remaining between them. The V gene's germline CDR1 is SGHRS and CDR2 YFSETQ. The CDR3 has 14 amino acids. The CDR3 here is CASSLVGTNEKLFF. The CDR3 DNA is TGCGCCAGCAGCTTGGTCGGAACTAATGAAAAACTGTTTTTT. The complete variable domain, with remaining parts taken from reference TRBV5-1 and TRBJ1-4, reads KAGVTQTPRYLIKTRGQQVTLSCSPISGHRSVSWYQQTPGQGLQFLFEYFSETQRNKGNFPGRFSGRQFSNSRSEMNVSTLELGDSALYLCASSLVGTNEKLFFGSGTQLSVL.

The chain has TRBV6-5 and TRBJ2-5; 10 bases are a match to TRBD2. The V and J ends lost 9 bases and 3 bases, in that order; junction bases with no gene match: 7. The CDR3 is 14 residues long. Germline values: CDR1 MNHEY, CDR2 SVGAGI. The CDR3 DNA is TGTGCCAGTTACTCTAGCGGGGGTAAAGAGACCCAGTACTTC. It yields the protein CASYSSGGKETQYF.

CDR3 residues: CAWSMGTDMNYGYTF. The DNA of the CDR3 is TGTGCCTGGAGTATGGGGACAGACATGAACTATGGCTACACCTTC. The chain recombines TRBV30 with TRBJ1-2; 7 bases are shared with TRBD1. CDR3 length: 15 amino acids. Germline V gene sequence: CDR1 GTSNPN, CDR2 SVGIG (reference sequence). Trimming removed 2 bases from V and 2 bases from J; junction bases left unmatched: 8. The entire variable domain, with the rest obtained from reference TRBV30 and TRBJ1-2, is as follows: SQTIHQWPATLVQPVGSPLSLECTVEGTSNPNLYWYRQAAGRGLQLLFYSVGIGQISSEVPQNLSASRPQDRQFILSSKKLLLSDSGFYLCAWSMGTDMNYGYTFGSGTRLTVV.

This clone was seen a few times. V is TRBV19 and J is TRBJ1-6; weak D call: TRBD1 (6 bases). CDR3 size: 14 residues. V gave up 4 bases and J gave up 6 bases, with 10 bases separating them. Germline V gives CDR1 LNHDA, CDR2 SQIVND (reference sequence). Here the CDR3 reads CASSTQGSNSPLHF. Here the CDR3 DNA reads TGTGCCAGTAGTACCCAGGGGAGTAATTCACCCCTCCACTTT.

The chain joins TRBV5-1 to TRBJ2-7; 7 bases align to TRBD1. This CDR3 comprises 14 residues. The V gene end was trimmed by 0 bases and the J gene end by 2 bases; junction bases not matched to a gene: 2. CDR1 and CDR2 from the germline V gene are SGHRS and YFSETQ. The CDR3 bases are TGCGCCAGCAGCTTGGAGGGACAGCCCTACGAGCAGTACTTC. Encoded protein: CASSLEGQPYEQYF.

A few counts support this clone. The chain carries TRBV7-2 and TRBJ1-5, with 8 bases identical to TRBD1. Trimming removed 0 bases from V and 5 bases from J; junction bases left unmatched: 0. Germline CDR1 and CDR2: SGHTA and FQGNSA. CDR3 size: 14 residues. CDR3 coding DNA: TGTGCCAGCAGCTTAGCACAGGGGGATCAGCCCCAGCATTTT. It codes for CASSLAQGDQPQHF.

This clone has just a few counts. J is TRBJ1-2 and V is TRBV7-2, with D unresolved. V dropped 1 base and J dropped 7 bases, with 7 bases sitting between them. Germline V lookup: CDR1 SGHTA, CDR2 FQGNSA. The CDR3 totals 12 residues. This CDR3 is CASSLGAFGYTF. Here the CDR3 DNA reads TGTGCCAGCAGCTTAGGGGCGTTTGGCTACACCTTC.

This clone was counted between two and nine times. The rearrangement uses TRBV3-1 (or the pseudogene TRBV3-2) and TRBJ1-1; D uncertain. Trimming removed 4 bases at V and 3 bases at J, with 9 bases between. CDR3 length: 13 amino acids. Germline V lookup: CDR1 LGHDT, CDR2 YNNKEL (reference sequence). CDR3 sequence reads: CASSREGDTEAFF. CDR3 in DNA: TGTGCCAGCAGCCGGGAGGGAGACACTGAAGCTTTCTTT.

This chain connects TRBV10-3 to TRBJ2-3; TRBD2 is a possible D gene (6 bases). Per the germline V gene, CDR1 is ENHRY and CDR2 is SYGVKD. This CDR3 comprises 15 residues. The V end lost 3 bases, the J end lost 6 bases, and 16 bases lay between the germline ends. The CDR3 protein is CAISDLGRESDTQYF. CDR3 sequence (DNA): TGTGCCATCAGTGATCTAGGCCGGGAGTCTGATACGCAGTATTTT.

This clone was counted a few times. Within the sample, other DNA sequences also encode this same CDR3. V is TRBV18 and J is TRBJ1-1; D is ambiguous. The CDR3 length is 15 residues. The germline V and J ends were trimmed by 0 bases and 0 bases, with 8 bases remaining between them. Germline loops: CDR1 KGHSH, CDR2 LQKENI. As DNA, the CDR3 is TGTGCCAGCTCACCACCGAGCTTAATGAACACTGAAGCTTTCTTT. It encodes CASSPPSLMNTEAFF.

Only one count was recorded for this clone. V gene TRBV5-1 combines with J gene TRBJ2-7; D not certain. From germline, CDR1 is SGHRS and CDR2 YFSETQ. V lost 3 bases and J 5 bases, leaving 18 bases between the germline ends. The CDR3 totals 15 residues. The CDR3 region is CASSYPYSQVDEQYF. As DNA, the CDR3 is TGCGCCAGCAGCTATCCTTATAGTCAGGTGGACGAGCAGTACTTC.

The V gene is TRBV5-1, the J gene TRBJ1-1; 8 positions agree with TRBD1. The length of the CDR3 is 14 residues. Germline trimming cut 4 bases from V and 1 base from J; bases unmatched to any gene: 3. Per germline, CDR1 SGHRS and CDR2 YFSETQ. The CDR3 DNA is TGCGCCAGCAGCCCAGGGACAGGGAACACTGAAGCTTTCTTT. It translates to CASSPGTGNTEAFF. The whole variable domain, remainder taken from reference TRBV5-1 and TRBJ1-1, is KAGVTQTPRYLIKTRGQQVTLSCSPISGHRSVSWYQQTPGQGLQFLFEYFSETQRNKGNFPGRFSGRQFSNSRSEMNVSTLELGDSALYLCASSPGTGNTEAFFGQGTRLTVV.

The chain employs TRBV9 and TRBJ2-1; TRBD2 might be the D (6 bases). V was trimmed by 4 bases and J by 6 bases, leaving 17 bases between them. Germline CDR1 is SGDLS and CDR2 is YYNGEE. The CDR3 totals 15 residues. Written as DNA, the CDR3 is TGTGCCAGCAGCCCACGGCGGGCGGGGACCAATGAGCAGTTCTTC. Protein: CASSPRRAGTNEQFF. The variable domain in full, with the rest retrieved from reference TRBV9 and TRBJ2-1, is DSGVTQTPKHLITATGQRVTLRCSPRSGDLSVYWYQQSLDQGLQFLIQYYNGEERAKGNILERFSAQQFPDLHSELNLSSLELGDSALYFCASSPRRAGTNEQFFGPGTRLTVL.

The genes are TRBV12-3 or TRBV12-4 and TRBJ2-5, with D unresolved. Trimming removed 3 bases at V and 0 bases at J, with 5 bases between. The CDR3 is 13 amino acids. In DNA form, the CDR3 reads TGTGCCAGCAGTTTCACAAACCAAGAGACCCAGTACTTC. Protein sequence: CASSFTNQETQYF.

The chain links TRBV18 to TRBJ2-3, with 7 bases fitting TRBD2. After removal of 4 bases from V and 0 bases from J, the junction contained 4 bases not matched to a gene. Looked up from germline, CDR1 is KGHSH and CDR2 is LQKENI. This CDR3 is built from 15 residues. CDR3 region: CASSRAAGSTDTQYF. The CDR3 DNA follows: TGTGCCAGCTCACGGGCAGCGGGAAGCACAGATACGCAGTATTTT.

This clone was seen only once. The rearrangement joins TRBV12-5 to TRBJ2-7; D perhaps matches TRBD2 (5 bases). The CDR3 has 12 amino acids. Trimming cost V 2 bases and J 7 bases, with 9 bases left between them. Germline CDR1 is LGHNT and CDR2 is FRNRAP. In nucleotides, the CDR3 is TGTGCTAGTGGTTTGATGCCGGGAGAGCAGTACTTC. Translated: CASGLMPGEQYF.

With regard to this clone: The same CDR3 can be traced to other DNA sequences in this sample. The genes are TRBV5-1 and TRBJ2-5; TRBD2 matches at 9 bases. J gave up 6 bases and V 2 bases, and 8 bases lay outside the gene matches. In germline, CDR1 is SGHRS, CDR2 YFSETQ. The CDR3 runs to 15 residues. The CDR3, as DNA: TGCGCCAGCAGCTTCGGGGGCGGGGGGGAGAAGACCCAGTACTTC. Translating gives CASSFGGGGEKTQYF.